Following are 19 T cell receptor beta chains from one sample sequenced in a study of blood T cell repertoires in COVID-19. Sequencing was performed with immunoSEQ multiplex PCR; in TCRdb, only in-frame clones are kept and a portion is missing. The data contain about 98,000 clones, approximately 72% of them singletons. Sequenced input: peripheral blood. These TCRs come from a man between 65 and 79 years old with acute or convalescent COVID-19.

V is TRBV5-4 and J is TRBJ2-5; 9 bases fit TRBD2. The CDR3 contains 17 residues. J lost 0 bases, V lost 0 bases, and 6 bases had no gene match. Germline CDR1 reads SGHNT; CDR2 reads YYREEE (reference sequence). CDR3 protein: CASSLAGASGNQETQYF. CDR3 nucleotides: TGTGCCAGCAGCTTGGCGGGGGCTAGCGGGAACCAAGAGACCCAGTACTTC.

This chain joins TRBV5-1 and TRBJ2-3; D gene unclear. Germline lookup yields CDR1 SGHRS and CDR2 YFSETQ. CDR3 length equals 15 residues. V gave up 0 bases and J gave up 4 bases, with 12 bases separating them. Written as DNA, the CDR3 is TGCGCCAGCAGCTTGGCGCCCCTCCAGGCAGATACGCAGTATTTT. Encoded protein: CASSLAPLQADTQYF.

The chain joins TRBV11-3 to TRBJ2-2, with 7 positions matching TRBD1. The ends lost 1 base at V and 6 bases at J; junction bases unmatched: 2. CDR3 length: 14 residues. CDR1 and CDR2 (germline): SGHNT, YENEEA. The CDR3 loop reads CASSLGQGSGELFF. The DNA of the CDR3 is TGTGCCAGCAGCTTAGGACAGGGCTCCGGGGAGCTGTTTTTT.

This clone was found once. For the CDR3, the DNA is TGTGCCATCAGTCGGGAGCGACTACAGTTCTTC. Protein: CAISRERLQFF. This sequence joins TRBV10-3 and TRBJ2-1, with a weak D call TRBD2 (6 bases). The CDR3 length is 11 residues. Germline V CDR1 and CDR2: ENHRY, SYGVKD. Trimming cost V 5 bases and J 13 bases, with 12 bases left between them.

A single count supports this clone. The chain is built from TRBV4-1 and TRBJ2-7, with D possibly TRBD1 on 6 matching bases. This CDR3 spans 16 amino acids. Trimming cost V 1 base and J 7 bases, with 20 bases left between them. Germline CDR1 and CDR2: MGHRA and YSYEKL. This CDR3 is CASSQAPQGPLGEQYF. The CDR3 nucleotides are TGCGCCAGCAGCCAAGCCCCACAGGGCCCCCTGGGGGAGCAGTACTTC.

This clone showed up just once. The chain couples TRBV28 to TRBJ1-1; 7 bases match TRBD1. The CDR3 covers 15 residues. The germline V gene encodes CDR1 MDHEN and CDR2 SYDVKM. Trimming removed 3 bases from V and 5 bases from J; junction bases left unmatched: 9. This CDR3 reads CASSLIGGAGTEAFF. Here the CDR3 DNA reads TGTGCCAGCAGTTTGATAGGGGGCGCGGGGACTGAAGCTTTCTTT.

The J gene is TRBJ2-3, the V gene TRBV10-3; tentatively, D is TRBD1 (6 bases). The CDR3 spans 15 residues. The germline V and J ends were trimmed by 5 bases and 5 bases, with 17 bases remaining between them. Germline V gene lookup returns CDR1 ENHRY and CDR2 SYGVKD. The CDR3: CAISRKQGGGDTQYF. DNA of the CDR3: TGTGCCATCAGTCGGAAACAGGGTGGAGGAGATACGCAGTATTTT.

The chain couples TRBV10-3 to TRBJ1-5; 7 bases line up with TRBD1. Germline values: CDR1 ENHRY, CDR2 SYGVKD. The CDR3 spans 14 residues. V lost 2 bases to trimming and J lost 3 bases; unmatched junction nucleotides: 1. The CDR3 bases are TGTGCCATCAGTGAGGAGGGGGCCAATCAGCCCCAGCATTTT. It codes for CAISEEGANQPQHF.

This clone turned up a few times. The chain couples TRBV5-8 to TRBJ1-5, with a tentative D call TRBD1 (5 bases). This CDR3 is built from 16 residues. V lost 0 bases and J 1 base, leaving 11 bases between the germline ends. The V gene's germline CDR1 is SGHTS and CDR2 YDEGEE. The chain's CDR3 is CASSLEWGGSNQPQHF. The CDR3 nucleotides read TGTGCCAGCAGCTTGGAATGGGGGGGAAGCAATCAGCCCCAGCATTTT.

This clone turned up a few times. The CDR3: CASGTTYEQYF. CDR3 nucleotide sequence: TGTGCCAGCGGAACTACATACGAGCAGTACTTC. This chain joins TRBV11-2 and TRBJ2-7; D is unresolved. The V and J ends lost 8 bases and 4 bases respectively, with 9 bases between them. The CDR3 totals 11 residues. Germline CDR1 and CDR2: SGHAT and FQNNGV.

The J gene is TRBJ1-1, the V gene TRBV28; possibly TRBD1 for D (6 bases). The CDR3 loop spans 15 amino acids. The germline gives CDR1 MDHEN, CDR2 SYDVKM. V lost 5 bases to trimming and J lost 4 bases, with 17 bases between them. CDR3 sequence (DNA): TGTGCCAGCAGTCTACTACAGGGAGTGGGCACTGAAGCTTTCTTT. This translates into CASSLLQGVGTEAFF. Filled out from reference TRBV28 and TRBJ1-1, the complete variable domain reads DVKVTQSSRYLVKRTGEKVFLECVQDMDHENMFWYRQDPGLGLRLIYFSYDVKMKEKGDIPEGYSVSREKKERFSLILESASTNQTSMYLCASSLLQGVGTEAFFGQGTRLTVV.

This clone appeared once. The chain has TRBV30 and TRBJ2-7, with TRBD1 identical over 12 bases. The CDR3 totals 13 residues. V was clipped by 5 bases and J by 9 bases; unmatched bases: 8. Germline CDR1 reads GTSNPN; CDR2 reads SVGIG (reference sequence). CDR3 in DNA: TGTGCCTGGGGACGGGACAGGGGGCTCTTGCAGTACTTC. Amino acid sequence: CAWGRDRGLLQYF.

The V and J genes are TRBV9 and TRBJ2-1; a weak D match, TRBD2 (5 bases). The CDR3 loop spans 12 amino acids. Looked up from germline, CDR1 is SGDLS and CDR2 is YYNGEE. V lost 0 bases to trimming and J lost 14 bases, with 12 bases between them. Here the CDR3 DNA reads TGTGCCAGCAGCGTAGAGCTAGCCCCCAAGTTCTTC. As protein: CASSVELAPKFF.

This clone has a handful of counts. This chain connects TRBV7-2 to TRBJ2-7; 11 bases are shared with TRBD2. V was clipped by 6 bases and J by 3 bases; unmatched bases: 16. Per the germline V gene, CDR1 is SGHTA and CDR2 is FQGNSA. This CDR3 has 18 amino acids. CDR3 protein: CASSPRASGRPKLYEQYF. The CDR3 nucleotides are TGTGCCAGCAGTCCTAGGGCTAGCGGGAGGCCAAAGCTCTACGAGCAGTACTTC.

This sequence joins TRBV28 and TRBJ1-5; a possible D gene is TRBD1 (5 bases). The CDR3 has 14 amino acids. Germline V lookup: CDR1 MDHEN, CDR2 SYDVKM. V was trimmed by 3 bases and J by 12 bases, leaving 18 bases between them. The CDR3 sequence is CASSFLDSKGNQHF. The CDR3 region has the DNA TGTGCCAGCAGTTTTTTGGATTCCAAGGGGAACCAGCATTTT.

This clone was detected once. The gene calls are TRBV18 and TRBJ1-5; possibly TRBD1 for D (5 bases). CDR1 and CDR2 (germline): KGHSH, LQKENI. CDR3 length equals 16 residues. With 3 bases removed from V and 1 base from J, the gap between germline ends came to 13 bases. The CDR3: CASSPSVGASNQPQHF. The CDR3 DNA is TGTGCCAGCTCACCGTCAGTAGGGGCAAGCAATCAGCCCCAGCATTTT.

This clone was found a few times. The chain combines TRBV9 with TRBJ1-5; D may be TRBD1 (6 bases). This CDR3 contains 14 residues. The V end was cut by 3 bases, the J end by 4 bases, with 11 bases between. Germline V gene data show CDR1 as SGDLS and CDR2 as YYNGEE. DNA for the CDR3: TGTGCCAGCAGCGACGGGACACCTAATCAGCCCCAGCATTTT. Translation: CASSDGTPNQPQHF.

The J gene is TRBJ1-4, the V gene TRBV6-5, with D possibly being TRBD1 (5 bases). The CDR3 totals 13 residues. V lost 6 bases and J lost 8, with 13 bases in between. Germline V gene data show CDR1 as MNHEY and CDR2 as SVGAGI. DNA for the CDR3: TGTGCCAGCAGCCTCGGGGGGGGAGAAAAACTGTTTTTT. It codes for CASSLGGGEKLFF.

The genes are TRBV2 and TRBJ1-4, with D tentatively TRBD1 (6 bases). Deletions cut 7 bases from V and 7 bases from J, with 16 bases between. Germline values: CDR1 SNHLY, CDR2 FYNNEI. This CDR3 spans 14 amino acids. Here the CDR3 DNA reads TGTGCCAGCACCCTGACAGGCCGGCGTGAAAAACTGTTTTTT. Encoded protein: CASTLTGRREKLFF. Using reference TRBV2 and TRBJ1-4 for the parts outside the CDR3, the full variable domain is EPEVTQTPSHQVTQMGQEVILRCVPISNHLYFYWYRQILGQKVEFLVSFYNNEISEKSEIFDDQFSVERPDGSNFTLKIRSTKLEDSAMYFCASTLTGRREKLFFGSGTQLSVL.